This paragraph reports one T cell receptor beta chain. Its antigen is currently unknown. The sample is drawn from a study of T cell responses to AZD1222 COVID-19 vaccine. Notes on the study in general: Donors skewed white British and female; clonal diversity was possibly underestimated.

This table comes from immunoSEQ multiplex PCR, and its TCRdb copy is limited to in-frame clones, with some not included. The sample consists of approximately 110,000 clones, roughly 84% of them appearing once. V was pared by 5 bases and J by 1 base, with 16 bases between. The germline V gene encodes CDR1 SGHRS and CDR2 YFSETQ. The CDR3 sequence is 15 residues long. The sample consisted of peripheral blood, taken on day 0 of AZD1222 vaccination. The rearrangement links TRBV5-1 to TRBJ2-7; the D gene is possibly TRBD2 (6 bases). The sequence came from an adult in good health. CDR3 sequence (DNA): TGCGCCAGCAGTCATGGTGGAGGGCTTTCCTACGAGCAGTACTTC. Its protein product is CASSHGGGLSYEQYF.